Sequencing of this T cell receptor beta chain was carried out in a study of blood T cell repertoires in COVID-19. Measured with immunoSEQ multiplex PCR; TCRdb has only the in-frame clones, and not every one. The profile shows 110,000 or so clones, 75% to 90% of them singletons. What was sequenced was peripheral blood. This clonotype was sampled from a woman aged 40 to 50 with acute or convalescent COVID-19.

CDR3 sequence: CASSEYGTPYEQYF. CDR3 in DNA: TGCGCCAGCAGTGAGTATGGGACACCCTACGAGCAGTACTTC. The chain carries TRBV10-2 and TRBJ2-7, with a weak D call TRBD1 (6 bases). CDR3 length: 14 amino acids. Trimming took off 1 base at V and 2 bases at J, with 9 bases between the two ends. From germline, CDR1 is WSHSY and CDR2 SAAADI.